This is a list of T cell receptor beta chains from one sample in a study of vaccination effects on CD4 cells after COVID-19. Measured with immunoSEQ multiplex PCR; TCRdb has only the in-frame clones, and not every one. The table has 30,000 to 40,000 clones, about four fifths seen once. Their antigen targets remain unknown. Sequenced material: CD4+ T cells from PBMCs cultured without peptide, taken before COVID-19 vaccination. The receptors here all came from a human donor who received a COVID-19 vaccine. CDR3s include the opening cysteine and the closing phenylalanine or tryptophan. The D gene is left open where the match is weak. Rows give clone size only sometimes, using once, few, many, or a class for an expanded clone.

clone_size: .; j_call: TRBJ1-3; v_call: TRBV5-1; d_call: TRBD1; cdr3_nt: TGCGCCAGCGGCCAGGGGGGCTCTGGAAACACCATATATTTT; cdr3_aa: CASGQGGSGNTIYF
clone_size: .; j_call: TRBJ2-1; v_call: TRBV21-1; d_call: .; cdr3_nt: TGTGCCAGCAGCAAAGTTAATGGGGAGGGATTCAGTCATGAGCAGTTCTTC; cdr3_aa: CASSKVNGEGFSHEQFF
clone_size: .; j_call: TRBJ1-2; v_call: TRBV4-1; d_call: .; cdr3_nt: TGCGCCAGCAGCGCCGAGATGGTTACCTATGGCTACACCTTC; cdr3_aa: CASSAEMVTYGYTF
clone_size: .; j_call: TRBJ1-4; v_call: TRBV14; d_call: TRBD1; cdr3_nt: TGTGCCAGCAGCCAAGACGCCCGATGGGACAGGTCCACTAATGAAAAACTGTTTTTT; cdr3_aa: CASSQDARWDRSTNEKLFF
clone_size: .; j_call: TRBJ1-5; v_call: TRBV18; d_call: .; cdr3_nt: TGTGCCAGCTCACCACAGGAGGGAGGTGAACCCCAGCATTTT; cdr3_aa: CASSPQEGGEPQHF
clone_size: .; j_call: TRBJ1-5; v_call: TRBV2; d_call: .; cdr3_nt: TGTGCCAGCAGTGAAGGGGACTCTTTAGCTTTAGGTCATCAGCCCCAGCATTTT; cdr3_aa: CASSEGDSLALGHQPQHF
clone_size: .; j_call: TRBJ1-2; v_call: TRBV7-3; d_call: .; cdr3_nt: TGTGCCAGCAGCCAATCAAAAGGGGATGGCTACACCTTC; cdr3_aa: CASSQSKGDGYTF
clone_size: .; j_call: TRBJ1-5; v_call: TRBV5-8; d_call: .; cdr3_nt: TGTGCCAGCAGCTTGGAGGTGGGGGCAGTTAGCAATCAGCCCCAGCATTTT; cdr3_aa: CASSLEVGAVSNQPQHF
clone_size: .; j_call: TRBJ2-5; v_call: TRBV28; d_call: .; cdr3_nt: TGTGCCAGCAGTATACCTAGCTCAGCACAAGAGACCCAGTACTTC; cdr3_aa: CASSIPSSAQETQYF
clone_size: .; j_call: TRBJ2-2; v_call: TRBV5-1; d_call: .; cdr3_nt: TGCGCCAGCAGCTTAAAGGACGGGGCGGGCACCGGGGAGCTGTTTTTT; cdr3_aa: CASSLKDGAGTGELFF
clone_size: .; j_call: TRBJ1-1; v_call: TRBV7-9; d_call: .; cdr3_nt: TGTGCCGGCCAAATGGGGGCGGACACTGAAGCTTTCTTT; cdr3_aa: CAGQMGADTEAFF
clone_size: few; j_call: TRBJ1-1; v_call: TRBV12-5; d_call: TRBD1; cdr3_nt: TGTGCTAGTGGTTTGGACCAGGGACAGGGCGGCACTGAAGCTTTCTTT; cdr3_aa: CASGLDQGQGGTEAFF
clone_size: .; j_call: TRBJ2-5; v_call: TRBV5-1; d_call: .; cdr3_nt: TGCGCCAGCAGCTTAGGCTTGGAGACCCAGTACTTC; cdr3_aa: CASSLGLETQYF
clone_size: .; j_call: TRBJ2-5; v_call: TRBV14; d_call: .; cdr3_nt: TGTGCCAGCAGCTCAGGGTGGCAGGCGTACCAAGAGACCCAGTACTTC; cdr3_aa: CASSSGWQAYQETQYF
clone_size: .; j_call: TRBJ1-2; v_call: TRBV6-5; d_call: .; cdr3_nt: TGTGCCAGCAGTTACTCGGGGGTGTCCTATGGCTACACCTTC; cdr3_aa: CASSYSGVSYGYTF
clone_size: .; j_call: TRBJ1-4; v_call: TRBV5-1; d_call: .; cdr3_nt: TGCGCCAGCAGCCCGAGGGATTATAATGAAAAACTGTTTTTT; cdr3_aa: CASSPRDYNEKLFF
clone_size: .; j_call: TRBJ1-4; v_call: TRBV4-3; d_call: .; cdr3_nt: TGCGCCAGCAGCCCCCGGGGTGAAAAACTGTTTTTT; cdr3_aa: CASSPRGEKLFF
clone_size: .; j_call: TRBJ1-3; v_call: TRBV7-2; d_call: .; cdr3_nt: TGTGCCAGCAGCCCCCCCACCTCTGGAAACACCATATATTTT; cdr3_aa: CASSPPTSGNTIYF
clone_size: .; j_call: TRBJ1-1; v_call: TRBV27; d_call: .; cdr3_nt: TGTGCCAGCAGTTACAGGGAGAACTCCCTTGAAGCTTTCTTT; cdr3_aa: CASSYRENSLEAFF
clone_size: .; j_call: TRBJ1-6; v_call: TRBV5-1; d_call: .; cdr3_nt: TGCGCCAGCAGCTTGGAGGACCCCTATCATAATTCACCCCTCCACTTT; cdr3_aa: CASSLEDPYHNSPLHF
clone_size: once; j_call: TRBJ2-5; v_call: TRBV5-1; d_call: TRBD2; cdr3_nt: TGCGCCAGCAGCTTTACGGCTAGCGGGGGGGGAGAGACCCAGTACTTC; cdr3_aa: CASSFTASGGGETQYF
clone_size: .; j_call: TRBJ1-2; v_call: TRBV18; d_call: TRBD1; cdr3_nt: TGTGCCAGCTCACTGACCGGGACAGGGTTTGGCTACACCTTC; cdr3_aa: CASSLTGTGFGYTF